The rows below give T cell receptor beta chains drawn from one sample of a study of early T cells in non-severe SARS-CoV-2 infection. TCRdb re-derived calls from the 5' RACE reads in MiXCR, one entry per CDR3 protein. The data hold 55,000 to 70,000 distinct CDR3 sequences, with 10% observed a single time. Sequenced material: whole blood. The receptor source for this set is an adult who was a healthcare worker with PCR-confirmed SARS-CoV-2 infection or an uninfected control (not recorded which). Each CDR3 is given with its conserved first and last residue. D genes are given only for firm matches. Where a row states a size, it is once, few, many or the class of an expanded clone; other rows omit it.

V gene	D gene	J gene	clone size	CDR3 protein	CDR3 DNA
TRBV20-1	-	TRBJ1-2	many	CSARDRERYGYTF	TGCAGTGCTAGAGACAGGGAGCGCTATGGCTACACCTTC
TRBV11-2	-	TRBJ2-1	many	CASSLVSVQGVFF	TGTGCCAGCAGCTTAGTCAGCGTACAGGGTGTGTTCTTC
TRBV20-1	TRBD2	TRBJ2-4	many	CSAVLAGGQNIQYF	TGCAGTGCGGTACTAGCGGGAGGGCAGAACATTCAGTACTTC
TRBV2	-	TRBJ2-3	-	CASSDWGPDTQYF	TGTGCCAGCAGTGACTGGGGGCCAGATACGCAGTATTTT
TRBV5-1	-	TRBJ1-3	many	CASRPNSGNTIYF	TGCGCCAGCAGACCTAACTCTGGAAACACCATATATTTT
TRBV5-4	-	TRBJ2-1	-	CASSPVGGGGLEQFF	TGTGCCAGCAGCCCGGTCGGCGGCGGGGGCCTTGAGCAGTTCTTC
TRBV7-2	TRBD2	TRBJ2-7	many	CASSFSGISYEQYF	TGTGCCAGCAGCTTTAGCGGGATCAGCTACGAGCAGTACTTC
TRBV7-3	-	TRBJ2-1	-	CASSLSYGVSLNEQFF	TGTGCCAGCAGCTTATCTTACGGGGTCTCGCTCAATGAGCAGTTCTTC
TRBV7-9	TRBD1	TRBJ1-1	many	CASSHSQGEMNTEAFF	TGTGCCAGCAGCCATTCTCAGGGGGAGATGAACACTGAAGCTTTCTTT
TRBV2	-	TRBJ2-1	-	CASSENGVGAYNEQFF	TGTGCCAGCAGTGAAAACGGAGTCGGCGCCTACAATGAGCAGTTCTTC
TRBV4-2	-	TRBJ1-2	-	CASSQLEGYTF	TGTGCCAGCAGCCAACTTGAGGGCTACACCTTC
TRBV4-3	-	TRBJ1-4	many	CASSQVALRITTNEKLFF	TGCGCCAGCAGCCAAGTGGCCCTCCGGATTACAACTAATGAAAAACTGTTTTTT
TRBV5-1	-	TRBJ2-1	many	CASSLGWGSEQFF	TGCGCCAGCAGCTTGGGATGGGGGAGTGAGCAGTTCTTC
TRBV29-1	-	TRBJ2-7	many	CSGGDFAYEQYF	TGCAGCGGGGGGGACTTCGCCTACGAGCAGTACTTC
TRBV7-6	TRBD2	TRBJ2-3	many	CASSTGLAGADTQYF	TGTGCCAGCAGCACCGGACTAGCGGGAGCGGATACGCAGTATTTT
TRBV11-3	-	TRBJ2-1	many	CASSLFGKNNEQFF	TGTGCCAGCAGCTTATTTGGTAAGAACAATGAGCAGTTCTTC
TRBV4-3	-	TRBJ2-3	few	CASSQGHQGGTQYF	TGCGCCAGCAGCCAAGGGCATCAGGGCGGTACGCAGTATTTT
TRBV29-1	-	TRBJ1-5	-	CSVEGPGLGPQHF	TGCAGCGTTGAAGGGCCGGGATTGGGGCCCCAGCATTTT
TRBV6-2/TRBV6-3	TRBD2	TRBJ2-7	many	CASSYFLTSGRAFEQYF	TGTGCCAGCAGTTACTTCCTGACTAGCGGGAGGGCCTTCGAGCAGTACTTC
TRBV29-1	-	TRBJ2-1	-	CSVGSSAHEQFF	TGCAGCGTCGGTTCCTCAGCACATGAGCAGTTCTTC
TRBV5-4	-	TRBJ2-1	many	CASSYPISSEQFF	TGTGCCAGCAGCTACCCCATTTCGAGTGAGCAGTTCTTC
TRBV9	-	TRBJ1-1	many	CASSVAPGTGTLNTEAFF	TGTGCCAGCAGCGTAGCCCCAGGGACCGGGACGCTGAACACTGAAGCTTTCTTT
TRBV9	TRBD2	TRBJ2-2	few	CASSVQAGDTGELFF	TGTGCCAGCAGCGTACAAGCGGGAGACACCGGGGAGCTGTTTTTT
TRBV12-3/TRBV12-4	TRBD1	TRBJ1-1	-	CASNLGTGALFF	TGTGCCAGCAATCTAGGGACAGGGGCGCTTTTCTTT
TRBV2	-	TRBJ1-2	-	CASSSDGNYGYTF	TGTGCCAGCAGCTCCGACGGAAACTATGGCTACACCTTC
TRBV11-2	-	TRBJ2-1	many	CASSQGEYNEQFF	TGTGCCAGCAGCCAAGGCGAATACAATGAGCAGTTCTTC
TRBV7-3	-	TRBJ2-2	few	CASSFVLVDGELFF	TGTGCCAGCAGCTTTGTGCTAGTAGACGGGGAGCTGTTTTTT
TRBV30	-	TRBJ2-1	many	CAWSVAGLNEQFF	TGTGCCTGGAGTGTGGCGGGACTCAATGAGCAGTTCTTC
TRBV7-9	-	TRBJ2-3	few	CASSLGMGSVLTDTQYF	TGTGCCAGCAGCTTAGGGATGGGCTCAGTCCTCACAGATACGCAGTATTTT
TRBV7-2	TRBD2	TRBJ2-1	few	CASSLRSGRSNEQFF	TGTGCCAGCAGCTTAAGAAGCGGGAGATCCAATGAGCAGTTCTTC
TRBV30	TRBD2	TRBJ2-2	-	CAHPAGGNTGELFF	TGTGCCCATCCCGCGGGGGGGAACACCGGGGAGCTGTTTTTT
TRBV2	-	TRBJ2-7	-	CASSLRSPLEQYF	TGTGCCAGCAGTCTCAGGTCCCCCCTCGAGCAGTACTTC
TRBV24-1	-	TRBJ2-1	many	CATVGRGPKEDEQFF	TGTGCCACCGTAGGGCGGGGACCCAAGGAGGATGAGCAGTTCTTC
TRBV4-1	-	TRBJ2-7	many	CASSQGRDTGEQYF	TGCGCCAGCAGCCAAGGGAGGGATACGGGGGAGCAGTACTTC
TRBV4-3	-	TRBJ2-3	many	CASSHPPYRQRGTDTQYF	TGCGCCAGCAGCCACCCTCCCTACCGACAGAGGGGAACAGATACGCAGTATTTT
TRBV20-1	-	TRBJ2-3	many	CSARDPSPTDTQYF	TGCAGTGCTAGAGATCCCTCTCCTACAGATACGCAGTATTTT
TRBV5-1	TRBD1	TRBJ2-5	many	CASRRGTGSTETQYF	TGCGCCAGCAGAAGAGGGACAGGATCGACGGAGACCCAGTACTTC
TRBV19	-	TRBJ2-7	few	CASSMVWSKKRNEQYF	TGTGCCAGTAGTATGGTTTGGAGTAAAAAAAGAAACGAGCAGTACTTC
TRBV12-3/TRBV12-4	TRBD1	TRBJ1-2	many	CASSWGTGGYTF	TGTGCCAGCAGTTGGGGGACAGGAGGCTACACCTTC
TRBV6-6	-	TRBJ2-3	-	CASSYGGADTQYF	TGTGCCAGCAGTTACGGTGGGGCAGATACGCAGTATTTT
TRBV30	TRBD2	TRBJ2-3	few	CAWSDSGRTDTQYF	TGTGCCTGGAGCGACAGCGGGAGAACAGATACGCAGTATTTT
TRBV6-1	TRBD1	TRBJ1-1	many	CASSERGTGNTEAFF	TGTGCCAGCAGTGAACGGGGGACAGGGAACACTGAAGCTTTCTTT
TRBV5-1	-	TRBJ2-7	few	CASSLVSDKIYEQYF	TGCGCCAGCAGCTTGGTATCCGACAAGATCTACGAGCAGTACTTC
TRBV5-1	TRBD2	TRBJ2-1	few	CASSDGTSGRIHNEQFF	TGCGCCAGCAGTGATGGGACTAGCGGGAGGATCCACAATGAGCAGTTCTTC
TRBV6-6	-	TRBJ2-1	many	CASSYLHNEQFF	TGTGCCAGCAGTTACCTTCACAATGAGCAGTTCTTC
TRBV15	-	TRBJ2-7	few	CATSRLETYEQYF	TGTGCCACCAGCAGACTGGAAACCTACGAGCAGTACTTC
TRBV2	-	TRBJ2-5	few	CASSEGLAAHQETQYF	TGTGCCAGCAGCGAAGGATTAGCGGCCCACCAAGAGACCCAGTACTTC
TRBV6-5	-	TRBJ2-1	-	CASSPPEAYNEQFF	TGTGCCAGCAGCCCCCCCGAGGCTTACAATGAGCAGTTCTTC
TRBV13	-	TRBJ1-5	few	CASSLRELGGNQPQHF	TGTGCCAGCAGCTTGAGGGAGCTCGGTGGCAATCAGCCCCAGCATTTT
TRBV12-3/TRBV12-4	-	TRBJ1-4	many	CASSLGGVGLTEKLFF	TGTGCCAGCAGCCTAGGGGGGGTCGGATTGACTGAAAAACTGTTTTTT
TRBV12-3/TRBV12-4	-	TRBJ2-1	many	CASSLEPNSYNEQFF	TGTGCCAGCAGTTTAGAGCCCAACTCCTACAATGAGCAGTTCTTC
TRBV27	-	TRBJ1-1	many	CASSLRRGTEAFF	TGTGCCAGCAGTTTAAGAAGGGGCACTGAAGCTTTCTTT
TRBV7-2	-	TRBJ2-7	many	CASSLGFYEQYF	TGTGCCAGCAGCTTAGGATTCTACGAGCAGTACTTC
TRBV6-6	-	TRBJ1-2	many	CASSYGGDANYGYTF	TGTGCCAGCAGTTACGGGGGCGATGCTAACTATGGCTACACCTTC
TRBV29-1	TRBD1	TRBJ1-1	many	CSTGRTGFITEAFF	TGCAGCACCGGCCGGACAGGCTTCATTACTGAAGCTTTCTTT
TRBV5-1	-	TRBJ2-3	many	CASSVGYGTDTQYF	TGCGCCAGCAGCGTGGGGTATGGCACAGATACGCAGTATTTT
TRBV29-1	TRBD2	TRBJ2-1	few	CSVETSGEGAGEQFF	TGCAGCGTTGAGACTAGCGGGGAGGGTGCCGGTGAGCAGTTCTTC
TRBV3-1	-	TRBJ2-1	many	CASSHLTKGNEQFF	TGTGCCAGCAGCCACCTCACTAAGGGCAATGAGCAGTTCTTC
TRBV20-1	-	TRBJ1-1	few	CSAVSGGQTEAFF	TGCAGTGCCGTATCCGGGGGGCAAACTGAAGCTTTCTTT
TRBV5-1	TRBD2	TRBJ2-5	-	CASSGSSGKETQYF	TGCGCCAGCAGCGGATCTAGCGGCAAAGAGACCCAGTACTTC